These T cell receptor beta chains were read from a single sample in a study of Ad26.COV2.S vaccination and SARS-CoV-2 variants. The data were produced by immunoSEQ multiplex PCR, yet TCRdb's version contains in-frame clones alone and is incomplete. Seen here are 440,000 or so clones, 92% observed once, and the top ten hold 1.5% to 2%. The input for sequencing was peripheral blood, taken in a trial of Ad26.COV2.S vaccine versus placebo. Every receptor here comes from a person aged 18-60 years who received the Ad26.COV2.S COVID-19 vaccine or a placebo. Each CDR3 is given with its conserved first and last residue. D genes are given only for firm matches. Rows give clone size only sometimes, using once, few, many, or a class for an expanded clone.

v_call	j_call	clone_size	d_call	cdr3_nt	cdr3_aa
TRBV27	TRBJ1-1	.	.	TGTGCCAGCAGTTTAGTTCCCTTAGGGTTGGGGACTGAAGCTTTCTTT	CASSLVPLGLGTEAFF
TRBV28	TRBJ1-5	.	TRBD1	TGTGCCAGCAGCCCGGGACAGCCCTACATCCCGCCCCAGCATTTT	CASSPGQPYIPPQHF
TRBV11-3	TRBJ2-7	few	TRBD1	TGTGCCAGCAGCCCAGCAGGGGGCTACGAGCAGTACTTC	CASSPAGGYEQYF
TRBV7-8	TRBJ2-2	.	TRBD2	TGTGCCAGCAGCTGCGTCCGGATTCCAGCGGGGGGACCTAACACCGGGGAGCTGTTTTTT	CASSCVRIPAGGPNTGELFF
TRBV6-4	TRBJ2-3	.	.	TGTGCCAGCAGTGAGCACTCAGTCACAGATACGCAGTATTTT	CASSEHSVTDTQYF
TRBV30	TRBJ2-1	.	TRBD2	TGTGCCTGGAGTGTACTAGCGGGGGGTTCGTACAATGAGCAGTTCTTC	CAWSVLAGGSYNEQFF
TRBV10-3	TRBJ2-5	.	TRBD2	TGTGCCATCAGTGAGTCGACCACTAGCGGAACCGGAGTAGGGACCCAGTACTTC	CAISESTTSGTGVGTQYF
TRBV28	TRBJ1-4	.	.	TGTGCCAGCACCGACTCGAGATATGATGAAAAACTGTTTTTT	CASTDSRYDEKLFF
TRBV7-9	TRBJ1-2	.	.	TGTGCCAGCAGCTCGGGGGGCGCTTATGGCTACACCTTC	CASSSGGAYGYTF
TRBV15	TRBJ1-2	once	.	TGTGCCACCAGCAGAGATGGTGGCTACACCTTC	CATSRDGGYTF
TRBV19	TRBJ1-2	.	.	TGTGCCAGTAGTATAGATGCGTGGGGAGGGTCAAGAGGTAACTATGGCTACACCTTC	CASSIDAWGGSRGNYGYTF
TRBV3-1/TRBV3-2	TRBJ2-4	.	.	TGTGCCAGCCTCAGGATACTAGCCAAAAACATTCAGTACTTC	CASLRILAKNIQYF
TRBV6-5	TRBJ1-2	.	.	TGTGCCAGCAGTTACGGGCTCAGGGGAGGCTATGGCTACACCTTC	CASSYGLRGGYGYTF
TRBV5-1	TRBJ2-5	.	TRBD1	TGCGCCAGCAGACCCATACGGGACAGGGGAGGAGAGACCCAGTACTTC	CASRPIRDRGGETQYF
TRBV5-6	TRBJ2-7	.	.	TGTGCCAGCAGCTTGTATTCAACAGGGAATGGCTACGAGCAGTACTTC	CASSLYSTGNGYEQYF
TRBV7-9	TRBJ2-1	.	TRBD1	TGTGCCAGCAGGAAGGGACAGCCCTCTTACAATGAGCAGTTCTTC	CASRKGQPSYNEQFF
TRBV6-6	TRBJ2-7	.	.	TGTGCCAGCAGTCTCCAAACTGATGAGCAGTACTTC	CASSLQTDEQYF
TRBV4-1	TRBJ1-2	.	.	TGCGCCAGCAGCCAAGATTGGTTACGACGGGTCAACTATGGCTACACCTTC	CASSQDWLRRVNYGYTF
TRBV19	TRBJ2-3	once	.	TGTGCCAGTAGTTCGAGGTCTACGCTAGATACGCAGTATTTT	CASSSRSTLDTQYF
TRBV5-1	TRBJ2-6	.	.	TGCGCCAGCAGTCCACACGGACACCCGAGCTCTGGGGCCAACGTCCTGACTTTC	CASSPHGHPSSGANVLTF
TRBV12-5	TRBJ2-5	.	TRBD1	TGTGCTAGTGGTACCGGACAGGGCCAAGAGACCCAGTACTTC	CASGTGQGQETQYF
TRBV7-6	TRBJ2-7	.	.	TGTGCCAGCAGCTTAGTGGGTGTGCACGAGCAGTACTTC	CASSLVGVHEQYF
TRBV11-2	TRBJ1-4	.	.	TGTGCCAGCAGCTTAGAGGCGGCCGATGAAAAACTGTTTTTT	CASSLEAADEKLFF
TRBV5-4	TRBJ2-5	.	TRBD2	TGTGCCAGCAGCTTGTGGGGGGGAAGAGAGACCCAGTACTTC	CASSLWGGRETQYF
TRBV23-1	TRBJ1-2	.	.	TGCGCCAGCAGTCAGACAGGCACTAACTATGGCTACACCTTC	CASSQTGTNYGYTF
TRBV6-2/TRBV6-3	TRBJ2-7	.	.	TGTGCCAGCAGTATCTCCTACGAGCAGTACTTC	CASSISYEQYF
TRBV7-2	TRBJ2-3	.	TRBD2	TGTGCCAGCAGCGGGAGGACTAGCGGAACGGATACGCAGTATTTT	CASSGRTSGTDTQYF
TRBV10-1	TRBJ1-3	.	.	TGCGCCAGCACCCAGGGTGACTCTGGAAACACCATATATTTT	CASTQGDSGNTIYF
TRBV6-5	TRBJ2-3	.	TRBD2	TGTGCCAGCAGACGACTAGCTGGAGATACGCAGTATTTT	CASRRLAGDTQYF
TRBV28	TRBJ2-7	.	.	TGTGCCAGCAGTTTGCAGGGCCCCCCCTACGAGCAGTACTTC	CASSLQGPPYEQYF